This is a list of T cell receptor beta chains from one sample in a study of esophageal squamous cell carcinoma under preoperative chemotherapy. Via MiXCR, TCRdb re-called the PCR reads, giving one row per CDR3 protein. Of fewer than 40,000 distinct CDR3 sequences in the sample, roughly half were seen once. Sampling was conducted from a patient given preoperative chemotherapy. These receptors were collected from a human donor with esophageal squamous cell carcinoma. The donor label of this sample is uncertain. The CDR3 runs from the conserved cysteine through the conserved F or W. D genes are given only for firm matches. Only some rows state a clone size, as once, few, many or a class for expanded clones.

>TRBV7-7|many|TRBJ2-7|13|.
TGTGCCAGCAGCCCCGTAGGGGGGCACGAGCAGTACTTC
CASSPVGGHEQYF
>TRBV11-2|many|TRBJ2-1|15|TRBD1
TGTGCCAGCAGCCCTCCCGGGACAGGGATGAATGAGCAGTTCTTC
CASSPPGTGMNEQFF
>TRBV28|.|TRBJ2-7|16|.
TGTGCCAGCAGTTTCCAAGCGCCGGGTGCCTTATACGAGCAGTACTTC
CASSFQAPGALYEQYF
>TRBV7-2|medium-sized|TRBJ2-2|14|.
TGTGCCAGCAGCTTGGGGGGGCGCTTCGGGGAGCTGTTTTTT
CASSLGGRFGELFF
>TRBV5-6|.|TRBJ2-7|15|.
TGTGCCAGCAGCTTGGGGGGGGGCGCGGGCTTCGAGCAGTACTTC
CASSLGGGAGFEQYF
>TRBV25-1|many|TRBJ2-1|14|TRBD2
TGTGCCAGCAGTATTAGCGGGACAAACAATGAGCAGTTCTTC
CASSISGTNNEQFF
>TRBV7-2|many|TRBJ2-5|14|TRBD2
TGTGCCAGCAGCTTCCGGACTAGCTCTTTCCCCCCGTTCTTC
CASSFRTSSFPPFF
>TRBV7-9|.|TRBJ2-2|16|TRBD1
TGTGCCAGCAGCTTACCCGGGACAGACAACACCGGTGCGCTGTATTTT
CASSLPGTDNTGALYF
>TRBV7-2|many|TRBJ2-1|15|TRBD2
TGTGCCAGCAATCCGGGGGGGACCATAACCTACGAGCAGTTCTTC
CASNPGGTITYEQFF
>TRBV7-8|many|TRBJ1-4|16|TRBD1
TGTGCCAGCAGTCAGAAGGGGGGACAGAGTAATGAAAAACTGTTTTTT
CASSQKGGQSNEKLFF